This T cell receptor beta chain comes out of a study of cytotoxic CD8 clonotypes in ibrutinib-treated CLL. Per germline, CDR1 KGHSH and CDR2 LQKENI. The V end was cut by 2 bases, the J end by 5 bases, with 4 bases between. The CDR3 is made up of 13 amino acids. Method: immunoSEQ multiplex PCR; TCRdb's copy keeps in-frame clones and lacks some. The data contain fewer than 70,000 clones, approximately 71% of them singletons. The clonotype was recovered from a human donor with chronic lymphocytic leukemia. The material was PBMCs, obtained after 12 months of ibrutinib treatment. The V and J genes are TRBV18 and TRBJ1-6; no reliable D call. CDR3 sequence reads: CASSPEHNSPLHF. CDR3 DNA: TGTGCCAGCTCACCAGAACATAATTCACCCCTCCACTTT.